This TCR beta chain was found in a study of OX40 agonist ivuxolimab in advanced cancers. At the level of the study: Every 2 weeks, patients got intravenous ivuxolimab at one of six dose levels (0.01-10 mg/kg). Partial responses were recorded for three patients, including one with hepatocellular carcinoma and two with cutaneous melanoma.

The data were produced by immunoSEQ multiplex PCR, yet TCRdb's version contains in-frame clones alone and is incomplete. Of tens of thousands of clones listed, approximately 94% were seen once; the top ten hold around 20%. Autoimmune disease history or systemic immunosuppression led to patients being barred. CDR3 length: 14 residues. Germline V gene sequence: CDR1 MNHEY, CDR2 SMNVEV (reference sequence). Trimming at V came to 5 bases and at J to 0 bases, leaving 3 bases not matched to a gene. The TCR sequence derives from an adult with an advanced solid tumor such as melanoma, head and neck, liver or kidney cancer. This rearrangement joins TRBV27 to TRBJ1-1; the match to TRBD1 covers 7 bases. Sample: CD4+ or CD8+ T cells sorted from blood, taken in a trial of the OX40 agonist ivuxolimab. The CDR3 reads CASSPGTVNTEAFF. The CDR3 coding sequence is TGTGCCAGCAGTCCGGGGACAGTGAACACTGAAGCTTTCTTT.